A selection of T cell receptor beta chains follows, all from one sample in a study of blood T cell repertoires in COVID-19. Some clones are missing from TCRdb's copy, which holds only in-frame ones; the method was immunoSEQ multiplex PCR. The sample contains approximately 190,000 clones, about 80% of which appear only once. Sample: peripheral blood. Receptors originate from a woman aged 55 to 70 with COVID-19, enrolled during active disease. Each CDR3 is given with its conserved first and last residue. A D gene is named only where the DNA matches it firmly. Clone sizes are given selectively: once, few, many, or a class where the clone is expanded.

V gene: TRBV28
J gene: TRBJ2-4
D gene: TRBD1
clone size: NA
CDR3 protein: CASSSTGQKNIQYF
CDR3 DNA: TGTGCCAGCAGTTCGACGGGACAGAAAAACATTCAGTACTTC

V gene: TRBV14
J gene: TRBJ1-1
D gene: NA
clone size: NA
CDR3 protein: CASSQRLRWSEGGKDTEAFF
CDR3 DNA: TGTGCCAGCAGCCAACGCCTGAGGTGGAGCGAAGGAGGCAAGGACACTGAAGCTTTCTTT

V gene: TRBV28
J gene: TRBJ2-7
D gene: TRBD2
clone size: NA
CDR3 protein: CASITSGSYEQYF
CDR3 DNA: TGTGCCAGCATAACTAGCGGGAGCTACGAGCAGTACTTC

V gene: TRBV11-3
J gene: TRBJ1-5
D gene: NA
clone size: NA
CDR3 protein: CASSPPDRGYVQPQHF
CDR3 DNA: TGTGCCAGCAGCCCCCCGGACCGGGGTTACGTTCAGCCCCAGCATTTT

V gene: TRBV6-5
J gene: TRBJ1-3
D gene: NA
clone size: NA
CDR3 protein: CATNPGGIGNTIYF
CDR3 DNA: TGTGCCACCAACCCGGGGGGGATCGGAAACACCATATATTTT

V gene: TRBV28
J gene: TRBJ1-6
D gene: TRBD1
clone size: NA
CDR3 protein: CASSLPGGLSPLHF
CDR3 DNA: TGTGCCAGCAGTTTGCCAGGGGGACTTTCACCCCTCCACTTT

V gene: TRBV10-3
J gene: TRBJ1-4
D gene: TRBD1
clone size: NA
CDR3 protein: CAISESTGKGEKLFF
CDR3 DNA: TGTGCCATCAGTGAGTCGACAGGGAAGGGCGAAAAACTGTTTTTT

V gene: TRBV18
J gene: TRBJ2-3
D gene: TRBD2
clone size: NA
CDR3 protein: CASSPLAGGGSTDTQYF
CDR3 DNA: TGTGCCAGCTCACCCCTAGCGGGGGGCGGTAGCACAGATACGCAGTATTTT

V gene: TRBV19
J gene: TRBJ2-1
D gene: NA
clone size: NA
CDR3 protein: CATSAHEVYEQFF
CDR3 DNA: TGTGCCACCTCTGCCCACGAGGTCTATGAGCAGTTCTTC

V gene: TRBV5-8
J gene: TRBJ1-5
D gene: TRBD1
clone size: NA
CDR3 protein: CASSLRQGHSNQPQHF
CDR3 DNA: TGTGCCAGCAGCCTGCGACAGGGACATAGCAATCAGCCCCAGCATTTT

V gene: TRBV5-1
J gene: TRBJ1-6
D gene: NA
clone size: NA
CDR3 protein: CASSLGWGDSPLHF
CDR3 DNA: TGCGCCAGCAGCCTCGGTTGGGGGGATTCACCCCTCCACTTT

V gene: TRBV7-2
J gene: TRBJ1-5
D gene: TRBD1
clone size: NA
CDR3 protein: CASSLDRGAVPQHF
CDR3 DNA: TGTGCCAGCAGCTTAGACAGGGGGGCTGTACCCCAGCATTTT

V gene: TRBV5-1
J gene: TRBJ2-7
D gene: NA
clone size: NA
CDR3 protein: CASSLDSGGFLAQEQYF
CDR3 DNA: TGCGCCAGCAGCTTGGATTCGGGGGGCTTTCTGGCTCAGGAGCAGTACTTC

V gene: TRBV7-9
J gene: TRBJ1-5
D gene: TRBD1
clone size: NA
CDR3 protein: CASSPTGGNQPQHF
CDR3 DNA: TGTGCCAGCAGCCCTACAGGGGGCAATCAGCCCCAGCATTTT

V gene: TRBV6-1
J gene: TRBJ2-1
D gene: TRBD1
clone size: NA
CDR3 protein: CASSVPPGTGVNEQFF
CDR3 DNA: TGTGCCAGCAGTGTCCCTCCCGGGACAGGGGTCAATGAGCAGTTCTTC

V gene: TRBV3-1/TRBV3-2
J gene: TRBJ2-5
D gene: NA
clone size: NA
CDR3 protein: CASSQGGTPTETQYF
CDR3 DNA: TGTGCCAGCAGCCAAGGAGGGACACCTACAGAGACCCAGTACTTC

V gene: TRBV18
J gene: TRBJ1-1
D gene: NA
clone size: NA
CDR3 protein: CASSPDSLGATEAFF
CDR3 DNA: TGTGCCAGCTCACCGGACAGTTTAGGGGCCACTGAAGCTTTCTTT

V gene: TRBV6-6
J gene: TRBJ1-2
D gene: TRBD1
clone size: many
CDR3 protein: CASSPGTGGQTNYGYTF
CDR3 DNA: TGTGCCAGCAGTCCGGGGACAGGGGGGCAGACTAACTATGGCTACACCTTC